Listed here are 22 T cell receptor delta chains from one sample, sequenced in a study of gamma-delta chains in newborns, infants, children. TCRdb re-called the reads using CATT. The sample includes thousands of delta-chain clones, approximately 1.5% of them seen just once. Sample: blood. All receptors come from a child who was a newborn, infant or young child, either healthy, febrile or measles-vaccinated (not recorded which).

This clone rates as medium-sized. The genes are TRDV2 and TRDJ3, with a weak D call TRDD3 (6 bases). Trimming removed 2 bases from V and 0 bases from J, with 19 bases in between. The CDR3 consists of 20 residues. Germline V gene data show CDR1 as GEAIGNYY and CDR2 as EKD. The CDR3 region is CACDSVPGDLSSWDTRQMFF. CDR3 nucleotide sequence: TGTGCCTGTGACAGCGTTCCGGGGGACTTAAGCTCCTGGGACACCCGACAGATGTTTTTC.

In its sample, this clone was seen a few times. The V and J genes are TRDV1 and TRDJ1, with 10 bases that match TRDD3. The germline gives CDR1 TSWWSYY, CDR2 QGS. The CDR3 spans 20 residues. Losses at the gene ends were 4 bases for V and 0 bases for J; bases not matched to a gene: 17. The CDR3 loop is CALGAIHQLGDNRHTDKLIF. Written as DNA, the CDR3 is TGTGCTCTTGGGGCAATTCACCAGCTGGGGGATAATAGACACACCGATAAACTCATCTTT.

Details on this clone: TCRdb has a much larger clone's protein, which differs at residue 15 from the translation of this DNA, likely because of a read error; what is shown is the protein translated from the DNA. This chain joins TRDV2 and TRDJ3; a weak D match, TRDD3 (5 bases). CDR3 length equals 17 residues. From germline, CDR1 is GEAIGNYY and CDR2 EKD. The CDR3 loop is CACDTTGRSWDTRQKFF. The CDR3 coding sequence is TGTGCCTGTGACACCACAGGACGCTCCTGGGACACCCGACAGAAGTTTTTC.

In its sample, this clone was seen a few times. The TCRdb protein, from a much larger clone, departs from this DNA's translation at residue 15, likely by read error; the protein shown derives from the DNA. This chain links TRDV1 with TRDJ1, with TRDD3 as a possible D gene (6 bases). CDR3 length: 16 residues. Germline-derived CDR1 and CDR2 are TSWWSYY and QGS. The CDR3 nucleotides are TGTGCTCTTGGGGTACTGGGTCTAGAGTACACCGATAAACTCACCTTT. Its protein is CALGVLGLEYTDKLTF.

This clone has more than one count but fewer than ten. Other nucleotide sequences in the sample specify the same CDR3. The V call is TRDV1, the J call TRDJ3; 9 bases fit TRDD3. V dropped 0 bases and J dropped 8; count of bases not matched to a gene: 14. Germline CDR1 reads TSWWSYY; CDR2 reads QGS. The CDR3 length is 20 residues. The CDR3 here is CALGELGHSPGDTHTRQMFF. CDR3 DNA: TGTGCTCTTGGGGAACTGGGACACTCCCCCGGGGATACGCACACCCGACAGATGTTTTTC.

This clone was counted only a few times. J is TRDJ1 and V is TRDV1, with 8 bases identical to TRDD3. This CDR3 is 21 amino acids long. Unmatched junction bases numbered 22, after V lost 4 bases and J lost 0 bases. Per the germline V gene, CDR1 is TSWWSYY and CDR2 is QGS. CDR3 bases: TGTGCTCTTGGGGGTCGGCTTGCACGTACTGGGGGGCAGGGGTACACCGATAAACTCATCTTT. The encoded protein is CALGGRLARTGGQGYTDKLIF.

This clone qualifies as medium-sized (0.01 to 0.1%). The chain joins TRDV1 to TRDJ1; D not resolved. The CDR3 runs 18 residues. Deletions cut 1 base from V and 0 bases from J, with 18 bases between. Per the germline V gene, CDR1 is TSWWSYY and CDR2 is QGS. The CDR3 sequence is CALGEQGQPRPYTDKLIF. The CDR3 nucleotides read TGTGCTCTTGGGGAACAAGGCCAGCCCAGACCTTACACCGATAAACTCATCTTT.

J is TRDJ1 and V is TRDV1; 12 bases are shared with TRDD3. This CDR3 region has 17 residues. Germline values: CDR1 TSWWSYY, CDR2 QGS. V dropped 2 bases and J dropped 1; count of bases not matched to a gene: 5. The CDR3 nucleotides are TGTGCTCTTGGGGAATACTGGGGGATACTGGTCACCGATAAACTCATCTTT. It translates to CALGEYWGILVTDKLIF.

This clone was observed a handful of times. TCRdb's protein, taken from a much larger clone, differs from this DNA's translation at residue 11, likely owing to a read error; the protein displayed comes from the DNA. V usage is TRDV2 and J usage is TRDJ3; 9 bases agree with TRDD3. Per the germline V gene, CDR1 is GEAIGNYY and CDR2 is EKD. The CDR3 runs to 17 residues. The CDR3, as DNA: TGTGCCTGTGACTACTGGGGGAGCTCCTGGGGCACCCGACAGATGTTTTTC. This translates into CACDYWGSSWGTRQMFF.

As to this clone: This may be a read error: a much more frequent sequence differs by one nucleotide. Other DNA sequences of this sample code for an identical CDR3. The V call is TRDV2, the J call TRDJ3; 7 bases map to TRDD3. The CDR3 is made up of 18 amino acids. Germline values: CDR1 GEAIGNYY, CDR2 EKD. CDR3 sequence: CACDKVGISSWDTRQMFF. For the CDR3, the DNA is TGTGCCTGTGACAAGGTGGGGATAAGCTCCTGGGACACCCGCCAGATGTTTTTC.

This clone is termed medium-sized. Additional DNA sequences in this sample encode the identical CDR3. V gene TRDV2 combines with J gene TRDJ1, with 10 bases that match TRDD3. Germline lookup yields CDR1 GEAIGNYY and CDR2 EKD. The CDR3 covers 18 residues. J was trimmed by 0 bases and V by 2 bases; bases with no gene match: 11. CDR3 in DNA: TGTGCCTGTGACAAGAGTACTGGGGGATCCTCGGACACCGATAAACTCATCTTT. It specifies CACDKSTGGSSDTDKLIF.

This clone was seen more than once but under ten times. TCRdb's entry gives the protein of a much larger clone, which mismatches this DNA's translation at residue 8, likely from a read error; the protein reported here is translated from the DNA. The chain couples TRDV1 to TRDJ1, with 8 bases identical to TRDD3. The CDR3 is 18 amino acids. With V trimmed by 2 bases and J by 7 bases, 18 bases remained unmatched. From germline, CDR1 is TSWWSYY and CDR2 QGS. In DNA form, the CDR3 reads TGTGCTCTTGGGGAAGGTCTACTACCGGGATACGTTACGGGTAAACTCATCTTT. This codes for CALGEGLLPGYVTGKLIF.

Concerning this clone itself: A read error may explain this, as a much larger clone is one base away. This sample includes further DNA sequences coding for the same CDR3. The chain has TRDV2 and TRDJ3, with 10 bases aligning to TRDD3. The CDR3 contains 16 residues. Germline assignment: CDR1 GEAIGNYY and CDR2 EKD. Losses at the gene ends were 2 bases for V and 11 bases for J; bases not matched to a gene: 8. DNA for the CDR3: TGTGCCTGTGACAGCACTGGGGGATTCTCGTCCCGACAGATGTTTTTC. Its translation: CACDSTGGFSSRQMFF.

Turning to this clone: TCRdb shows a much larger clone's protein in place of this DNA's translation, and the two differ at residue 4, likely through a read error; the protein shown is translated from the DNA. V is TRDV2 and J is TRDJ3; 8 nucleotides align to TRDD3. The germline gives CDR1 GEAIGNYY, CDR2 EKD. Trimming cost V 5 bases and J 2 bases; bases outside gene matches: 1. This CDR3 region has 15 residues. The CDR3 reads CACGWGTWDTRQMFF. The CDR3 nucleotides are TGTGCCTGTGGCTGGGGGACCTGGGACACCCGACAGATGTTTTTC.

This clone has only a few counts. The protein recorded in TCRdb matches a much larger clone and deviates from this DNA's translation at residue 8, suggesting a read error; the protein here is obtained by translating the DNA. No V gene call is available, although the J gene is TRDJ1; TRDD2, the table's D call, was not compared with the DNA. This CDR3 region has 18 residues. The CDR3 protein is CACDNSYALLKYTDKLIF. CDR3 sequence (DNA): TGTGCCTGTGACAATTCCTACGCCCTTCTCAAGTACACCGATAAACTCATCTTT.

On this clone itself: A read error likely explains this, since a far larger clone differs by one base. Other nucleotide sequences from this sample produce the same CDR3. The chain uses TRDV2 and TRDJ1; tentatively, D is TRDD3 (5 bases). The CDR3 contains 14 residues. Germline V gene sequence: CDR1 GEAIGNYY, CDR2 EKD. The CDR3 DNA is TGTGCATGTGACACCGTAGGGATCGCCGATAAACTCATCTTT. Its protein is CACDTVGIADKLIF.

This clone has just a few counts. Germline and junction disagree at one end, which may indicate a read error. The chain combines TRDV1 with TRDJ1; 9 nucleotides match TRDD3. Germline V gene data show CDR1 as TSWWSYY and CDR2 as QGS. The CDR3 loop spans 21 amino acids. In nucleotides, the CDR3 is TGTGCTCTTGGGTCGCTTCCTATGCATGGGGATACGATGTTGCGGGGATATAAACACATCTTT. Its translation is CALGSLPMHGDTMLRGYKHIF.

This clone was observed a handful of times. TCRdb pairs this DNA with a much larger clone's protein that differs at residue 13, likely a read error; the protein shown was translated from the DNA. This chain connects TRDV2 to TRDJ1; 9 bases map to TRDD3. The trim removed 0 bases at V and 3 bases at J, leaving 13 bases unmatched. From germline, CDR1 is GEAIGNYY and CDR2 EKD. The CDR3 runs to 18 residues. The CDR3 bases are TGTGCCTGTGACACCGGGGGGATACCGACATTGTACGCCGATAAACTCATCTTT. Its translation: CACDTGGIPTLYADKLIF.

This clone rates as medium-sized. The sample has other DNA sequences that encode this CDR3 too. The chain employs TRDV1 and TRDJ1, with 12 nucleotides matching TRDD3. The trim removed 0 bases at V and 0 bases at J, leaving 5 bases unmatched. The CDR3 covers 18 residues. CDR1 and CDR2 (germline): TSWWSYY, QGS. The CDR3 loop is CALGELPYWGIHTDKLIF. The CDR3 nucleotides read TGTGCTCTTGGGGAACTACCGTACTGGGGGATACACACCGATAAACTCATCTTT.

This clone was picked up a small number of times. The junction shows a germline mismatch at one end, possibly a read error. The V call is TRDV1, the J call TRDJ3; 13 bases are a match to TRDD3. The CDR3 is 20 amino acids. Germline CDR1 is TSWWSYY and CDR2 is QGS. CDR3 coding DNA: TGTGCTCTTGGCAACACACTGGGGGATACGCTCTCCTGGGGCACCCGACAGATGTTTTTC. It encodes CALGNTLGDTLSWGTRQMFF.

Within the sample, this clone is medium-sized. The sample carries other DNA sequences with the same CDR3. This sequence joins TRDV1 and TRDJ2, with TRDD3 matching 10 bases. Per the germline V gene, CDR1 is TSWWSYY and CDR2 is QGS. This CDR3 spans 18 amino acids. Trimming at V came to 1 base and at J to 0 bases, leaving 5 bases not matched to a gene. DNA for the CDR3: TGTGCTCTTGGGGAACCCGGGGGATACGCAGCTTTGACAGCACAACTCTTCTTT. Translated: CALGEPGGYAALTAQLFF.

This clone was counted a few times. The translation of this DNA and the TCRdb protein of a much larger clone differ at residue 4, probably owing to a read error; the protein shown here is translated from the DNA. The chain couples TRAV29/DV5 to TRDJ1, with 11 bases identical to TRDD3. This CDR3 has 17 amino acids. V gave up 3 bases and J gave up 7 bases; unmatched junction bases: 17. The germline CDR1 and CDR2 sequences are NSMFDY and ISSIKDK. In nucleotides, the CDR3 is TGTGCAGCAATCGCGGGTATTGGATGGGGGATACGTGGTAAACTCATCTTT. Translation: CAAIAGIGWGIRGKLIF.